This is a list of T cell receptor beta chains from one sample in a study of T cell responses to AZD1222 COVID-19 vaccine. Sequencing used immunoSEQ multiplex PCR; TCRdb keeps in-frame clones, though not all of them. This sample has more than 65,000 clones, with approximately 85% found just once. The sequences come from peripheral blood, collected 28 days after the second AZD1222 dose. These receptors originate from an adult who received the AZD1222 COVID-19 vaccine. Both conserved end residues are part of each CDR3. The D gene is left open where the match is weak. For some rows the clone size is stated as once, few or many, or as a class when expanded; others skip it.

D gene	V gene	CDR3 length	clone size	J gene	CDR3 protein	CDR3 DNA
.	TRBV5-1	15	.	TRBJ2-3	CASGAGQISTDTQYF	TGCGCCAGCGGAGCGGGACAGATAAGCACAGATACGCAGTATTTT
.	TRBV5-1	13	.	TRBJ1-1	CASSSTAAPEAFF	TGCGCCAGCAGCTCGACAGCTGCACCTGAAGCTTTCTTT
.	TRBV28	13	.	TRBJ1-2	CASSLITGRGYTF	TGTGCCAGCAGTTTGATAACAGGGAGAGGCTACACCTTC
TRBD1	TRBV5-8	14	.	TRBJ1-1	CASTRQGADTEAFF	TGTGCCAGCACCCGACAGGGGGCGGACACTGAAGCTTTCTTT
.	TRBV28	11	.	TRBJ1-1	CASSLRNEAFF	TGTGCCAGCAGTTTACGGAATGAAGCTTTCTTT
TRBD1	TRBV25-1	15	once	TRBJ1-2	CASSGRTGGVKGYTF	TGTGCCAGCAGTGGCCGGACAGGGGGCGTCAAAGGCTACACCTTC
.	TRBV7-9	15	.	TRBJ2-2	CASSRTMGRTGELFF	TGTGCCAGCAGCAGAACTATGGGACGAACCGGGGAGCTGTTTTTT
.	TRBV6-2/TRBV6-3	14	.	TRBJ2-4	CASSHPRDRNIQYF	TGTGCCAGCAGTCACCCCAGGGATAGAAACATTCAGTACTTC
.	TRBV7-9	14	.	TRBJ2-5	CASSLSAWGETQYF	TGTGCCAGCAGCTTATCGGCCTGGGGAGAGACCCAGTACTTC
.	TRBV21-1	15	.	TRBJ1-5	CASNERRIGNQPQHF	TGTGCCAGCAACGAAAGGCGAATCGGCAATCAGCCCCAGCATTTT
.	TRBV11-2	13	.	TRBJ2-5	CASSLGGRETQYF	TGTGCCAGCAGCTTAGGTGGAAGAGAGACCCAGTACTTC
TRBD1	TRBV28	17	once	TRBJ2-2	CASSLPGQGVNTGELFF	TGTGCCAGCAGTTTACCCGGACAGGGTGTCAACACCGGGGAGCTGTTTTTT
.	TRBV4-2	14	.	TRBJ1-5	CASSQGKGGQPQHF	TGTGCCAGCAGCCAAGGAAAAGGGGGTCAGCCCCAGCATTTT
.	TRBV19	15	few	TRBJ1-1	CASSIEGHQDTEAFF	TGTGCCAGTAGTATAGAAGGACACCAGGACACTGAAGCTTTCTTT
.	TRBV27	13	.	TRBJ2-3	CASSFLSTDTQYF	TGTGCCAGCAGTTTCCTTAGCACAGATACGCAGTATTTT
TRBD1	TRBV7-2	16	.	TRBJ1-1	CASSLALPGQGAEAFF	TGTGCCAGCAGCTTAGCTTTACCGGGACAGGGGGCTGAAGCTTTCTTT